These 23 T cell receptor beta chains were all obtained from the same sample, sequenced in a study of blood T cell repertoires in COVID-19. Produced via immunoSEQ multiplex PCR; TCRdb's table is partial and in-frame only. The table records roughly 250,000 clones, 65% to 90% of them present only once. The specimen sequenced was peripheral blood. These receptors all stem from a woman at least 80 years old with active or convalescent COVID-19.

This rearrangement joins TRBV2 to TRBJ2-5; weak D call: TRBD1 (6 bases). The length of the CDR3 is 12 residues. Germline V gene sequence: CDR1 SNHLY, CDR2 FYNNEI. V was cut by 6 bases and J by 4 bases, with 9 bases left in between. CDR3 coding DNA: TGTGCCAGCAGAATCAGGGGAGAGACCCAGTACTTC. Residues: CASRIRGETQYF.

The rearrangement uses TRBV5-1 and TRBJ2-5; the match to TRBD2 covers 11 bases. CDR1 is SGHRS, CDR2 YFSETQ, per germline. The CDR3 has 18 residues. With 6 bases clipped from V and 1 base from J, the junction kept 14 bases outside the gene matches. CDR3 amino acids: CASTRRRASGGIQETQYF. As DNA, the CDR3 is TGCGCCAGCACCCGCCGAAGGGCTAGCGGGGGGATCCAAGAGACCCAGTACTTC.

This clone was seen once. This rearrangement joins TRBV30 to TRBJ1-4; a weak D match, TRBD1 (6 bases). The length of the CDR3 is 13 residues. The germline V gene has CDR1 GTSNPN and CDR2 SVGIG (reference sequence). Trimming took off 7 bases at V and 3 bases at J, with 12 bases between the two ends. The CDR3 loop is CASQGFANEKLFF. For the CDR3, the DNA is TGTGCCTCGCAGGGGTTTGCTAATGAAAAACTGTTTTTT.

The gene calls are TRBV24-1 and TRBJ1-1, with a possible D match to TRBD1 (6 bases). This CDR3 comprises 14 residues. CDR1 KGHDR and CDR2 SFDVKD come from the germline V gene. Trimming removed 5 bases from V and 1 base from J, with 10 bases in between. CDR3 loop: CATSAGQRNTEAFF. CDR3 sequence (DNA): TGTGCCACCAGTGCTGGACAGCGGAACACTGAAGCTTTCTTT.

J is TRBJ1-4 and V is TRBV24-1, with D possibly TRBD1 on 5 matching bases. V was trimmed by 4 bases and J by 7 bases, leaving 15 bases between them. Germline lookup yields CDR1 KGHDR and CDR2 SFDVKD. The CDR3 sequence is 15 residues long. CDR3 DNA: TGTGCCACCAGTGACACCCGGGGGGTTGGTGAAAAACTGTTTTTT. Protein sequence: CATSDTRGVGEKLFF.

This clone was observed a single time. The V and J genes are TRBV19 and TRBJ1-5; a possible D gene is TRBD1 (6 bases). The CDR3 covers 14 residues. Germline lookup yields CDR1 LNHDA and CDR2 SQIVND (reference sequence). V was pared by 5 bases and J by 2 bases, with 10 bases between. The CDR3 DNA reads as TGTGCCAGTAGTGGGAGACAGGGCAATCAGCCCCAGCATTTT. Translating it yields CASSGRQGNQPQHF. The full variable domain, its missing parts supplied by reference TRBV19 and TRBJ1-5, is DGGITQSPKYLFRKEGQNVTLSCEQNLNHDAMYWYRQDPGQGLRLIYYSQIVNDFQKGDIAEGYSVSREKKESFPLTVTSAQKNPTAFYLCASSGRQGNQPQHFGDGTRLSIL.

The J gene is TRBJ2-2, the V gene TRBV3-1 (or the pseudogene TRBV3-2), with 8 positions matching TRBD2. With V trimmed by 4 bases and J by 7 bases, 8 bases remained unmatched. Germline CDR1 reads LGHDT; CDR2 reads YNNKEL (reference sequence). The CDR3 has 15 amino acids. CDR3 sequence reads: CASSLLRGAIGELFF. The CDR3 coding sequence is TGTGCCAGCAGCCTGCTGCGGGGGGCAATCGGGGAGCTGTTTTTT.

This clone showed up just once. V gene TRBV28 combines with J gene TRBJ2-3, with a tentative D call TRBD2 (6 bases). The V end lost 6 bases, the J end lost 0 bases, and 19 bases lay between the germline ends. This CDR3 comprises 17 residues. Germline V gene data show CDR1 as MDHEN and CDR2 as SYDVKM. CDR3 sequence (DNA): TGTGCCAGCAGCTTTACATGGGGGGAGGCTAGCACAGATACGCAGTATTTT. It translates to CASSFTWGEASTDTQYF. Full variable domain (outside the CDR3, taken from reference TRBV28 and TRBJ2-3): DVKVTQSSRYLVKRTGEKVFLECVQDMDHENMFWYRQDPGLGLRLIYFSYDVKMKEKGDIPEGYSVSREKKERFSLILESASTNQTSMYLCASSFTWGEASTDTQYFGPGTRLTVL.

In DNA form, the CDR3 reads TGTGCCAGCAGTTTAATCGGGGGGCTAGGCTACACCTTC. Its protein is CASSLIGGLGYTF. This sequence joins TRBV28 and TRBJ1-2, with TRBD1 as a possible D gene (6 bases). Trimming took 2 bases from V and 8 from J, leaving 12 bases between them. Germline V gene data show CDR1 as MDHEN and CDR2 as SYDVKM. The CDR3 is 13 amino acids.

The chain employs TRBV5-1 and TRBJ1-1; possibly TRBD1 for D (5 bases). The V gene's germline CDR1 is SGHRS and CDR2 YFSETQ. The CDR3 covers 15 residues. V was trimmed by 2 bases and J by 5 bases, leaving 16 bases between them. CDR3 DNA: TGCGCCAGCAGCTTCGGACAAGCGGAGGGGACTGAAGCTTTCTTT. Its protein is CASSFGQAEGTEAFF.

The chain has TRBV18 and TRBJ2-7; the match to TRBD1 covers 7 bases. Germline lookup yields CDR1 KGHSH and CDR2 LQKENI. J lost 3 bases, V lost 3 bases, and 20 bases had no gene match. This CDR3 has 19 amino acids. The CDR3 region has the DNA TGTGCCAGCTCACCCATTCTTCGACAGGGCCCAGCGCCCCTCTACGAGCAGTACTTC. It specifies CASSPILRQGPAPLYEQYF.

The V gene is TRBV29-1, the J gene TRBJ1-2; D is undetermined. Germline assignment: CDR1 SQVTM and CDR2 ANQGSEA. V lost 4 bases and J 2 bases, leaving 5 bases between the germline ends. This CDR3 region has 11 residues. The CDR3 sequence: CSVGSNYGYTF. CDR3 sequence (DNA): TGCAGCGTTGGTAGCAACTATGGCTACACCTTC.

J is TRBJ1-1 and V is TRBV12-3 or TRBV12-4; D ambiguous. CDR3 length: 11 amino acids. The V end lost 8 bases, the J end lost 4 bases, and 8 bases lay between the germline ends. The DNA of the CDR3 is TGTGCCAGCTCTAGGTTCACTGAAGCTTTCTTT. Translated: CASSRFTEAFF.

The chain combines TRBV30 with TRBJ2-3, with D hard to call. V dropped 5 bases and J dropped 2 bases, with 14 bases sitting between them. The CDR3 contains 14 residues. Germline V lookup: CDR1 GTSNPN, CDR2 SVGIG (reference sequence). The CDR3 region has the DNA TGTGCCTGGGGACGAGGTTTTAACACAGATACGCAGTATTTT. It translates to CAWGRGFNTDTQYF. The full variable domain, its missing parts supplied by reference TRBV30 and TRBJ2-3, is SQTIHQWPATLVQPVGSPLSLECTVEGTSNPNLYWYRQAAGRGLQLLFYSVGIGQISSEVPQNLSASRPQDRQFILSSKKLLLSDSGFYLCAWGRGFNTDTQYFGPGTRLTVL.

The V and J genes are TRBV5-1 and TRBJ1-5; D is ambiguous. This CDR3 has 14 residues. V lost 0 bases and J lost 8, with 12 bases in between. Germline V gene lookup returns CDR1 SGHRS and CDR2 YFSETQ. In DNA form, the CDR3 reads TGCGCCAGCAGCTTGGAAGGGCGGGGAGAGCCCCAGCATTTT. Translation: CASSLEGRGEPQHF.

Regarding this clone: Other DNA sequences in the same sample also yield this CDR3. The chain recombines TRBV7-8 with TRBJ1-1, with TRBD1 as a possible D gene (5 bases). Trimming removed 2 bases at V and 1 base at J, with 8 bases between. The CDR3 sequence is 14 residues long. Germline V gives CDR1 SGHVS, CDR2 FQNEAQ. The CDR3 nucleotides read TGTGCCAGCAGCTTACAGGGAGGGAACACTGAAGCTTTCTTT. As protein: CASSLQGGNTEAFF. The full variable domain, completed using reference TRBV7-8 and TRBJ1-1, is GAGVSQSPRYKVAKRGQDVALRCDPISGHVSLFWYQQALGQGPEFLTYFQNEAQLDKSGLPSDRFFAERPEGSVSTLKIQRTQQEDSAVYLCASSLQGGNTEAFFGQGTRLTVV.

CDR3 residues: CASSFNTQETQYF. For the CDR3, the DNA is TGCGCCAGCAGCTTCAACACGCAAGAGACCCAGTACTTC. This chain connects TRBV5-1 to TRBJ2-5, with D unresolved. The CDR3 has 13 amino acids. Deletions cut 2 bases from V and 2 bases from J, with 7 bases between. The V gene's germline CDR1 is SGHRS and CDR2 YFSETQ.

The chain joins TRBV9 to TRBJ2-3, with TRBD1 matching over 10 bases. Per the germline V gene, CDR1 is SGDLS and CDR2 is YYNGEE. The CDR3 runs to 18 residues. V lost 3 bases, J lost 6 bases, and 16 bases stayed unmatched. Here the CDR3 reads CASSGDYPGTGARDTQYF. The CDR3 DNA reads TGTGCCAGCAGCGGAGATTACCCGGGGACAGGGGCGAGGGATACGCAGTATTTT.

The gene calls are TRBV11-3 and TRBJ2-3, with 12 bases that match TRBD1. There are 16 residues in the CDR3. The V segment lost 1 base and the J segment 6 bases; nucleotides outside the gene matches: 5. Germline V lookup: CDR1 SGHNT, CDR2 YENEEA. CDR3 amino acids: CASSLGGTGGADTQYF. The DNA for the CDR3 is TGTGCCAGCAGCTTAGGAGGGACAGGGGGCGCGGATACGCAGTATTTT.

This chain joins TRBV6-2 or TRBV6-3 and TRBJ1-5; 9 bases agree with TRBD1. CDR1 and CDR2 from the germline V gene are MNHEY and SVGEGT. Trimming at V came to 5 bases and at J to 2 bases, leaving 4 bases not matched to a gene. CDR3 length: 15 residues. CDR3 DNA: TGTGCCAGCAGTGGGGACAGGGTCGGCAATCAGCCCCAGCATTTT. It translates to CASSGDRVGNQPQHF.

A single count supports this clone. This chain's CDR3 is CASSFDGGNQPQHF. The CDR3 DNA follows: TGCGCCAGCAGCTTTGACGGAGGCAATCAGCCCCAGCATTTT. J is TRBJ1-5 and V is TRBV5-1; D remains unclear. Looked up from germline, CDR1 is SGHRS and CDR2 is YFSETQ. The CDR3 loop spans 14 amino acids. The V gene lost 2 bases and the J gene lost 2 bases, with 8 bases spanning the gap.

The count of this clone is one. CDR3 bases: TGTGCCAGCAGCCAAACGAGCGGGGGTTACAATGAGCAGTTCTTC. Protein: CASSQTSGGYNEQFF. The gene calls are TRBV3-1 (or the pseudogene TRBV3-2) and TRBJ2-1, with 8 nucleotides matching TRBD2. The CDR3 is made up of 15 amino acids. Germline V gene sequence: CDR1 LGHDT, CDR2 YNNKEL (reference sequence). The J segment lost 4 bases and the V segment lost 2 bases, leaving 4 bases of the junction unmatched.

The chain recombines TRBV7-2 with TRBJ2-7; 7 bases align to TRBD2. The germline CDR1 and CDR2 sequences are SGHTA and FQGNSA. This CDR3 has 14 amino acids. Trimming at V came to 4 bases and at J to 2 bases, leaving 5 bases not matched to a gene. CDR3 sequence reads: CASSSSGIPYEQYF. The CDR3 region has the DNA TGTGCCAGCAGCTCCAGCGGGATTCCCTACGAGCAGTACTTC.